This T cell receptor (beta chain) is from a study of OX40 agonist ivuxolimab in advanced cancers. Study results and limitations: Researchers report that CD8+ T cells had, on average, more expanded clones than CD4+.

It was autoimmune disease history or systemic immunosuppression that excluded patients. Of note for this clone: What it recognizes is unknown.

This table comes from immunoSEQ multiplex PCR, and its TCRdb copy is limited to in-frame clones, with some not included. The sample yields 50,000 or so clones, around four fifths seen once. The TCR sequence derives from an adult with an advanced solid tumor such as melanoma, head and neck, liver or kidney cancer. The specimen comprised CD4+ or CD8+ T cells sorted from blood, sampled in a trial of the OX40 agonist ivuxolimab.

In DNA, the CDR3 is TGTGCCAGCAGTTTTGCGGCGGCAGCTTTCTTT. Its translation is CASSFAAAAFF. This sequence joins TRBV6-1 and TRBJ1-1; D unclear. The germline V and J ends were trimmed by 5 bases and 10 bases, with 11 bases remaining between them. The CDR3 has 11 amino acids. The germline V gene encodes CDR1 MNHNS and CDR2 SASEGT.